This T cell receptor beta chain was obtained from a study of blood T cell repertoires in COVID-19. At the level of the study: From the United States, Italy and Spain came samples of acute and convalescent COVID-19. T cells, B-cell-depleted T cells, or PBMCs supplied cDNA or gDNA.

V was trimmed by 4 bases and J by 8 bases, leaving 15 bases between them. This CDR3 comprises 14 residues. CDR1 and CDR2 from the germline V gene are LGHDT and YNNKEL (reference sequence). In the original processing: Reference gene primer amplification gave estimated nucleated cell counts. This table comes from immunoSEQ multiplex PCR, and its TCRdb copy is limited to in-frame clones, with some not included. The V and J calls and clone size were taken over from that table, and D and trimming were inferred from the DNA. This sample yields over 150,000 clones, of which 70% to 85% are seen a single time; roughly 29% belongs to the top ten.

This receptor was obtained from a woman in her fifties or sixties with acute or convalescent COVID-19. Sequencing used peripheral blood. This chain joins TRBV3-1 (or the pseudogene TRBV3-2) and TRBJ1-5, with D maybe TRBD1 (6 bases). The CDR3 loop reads CASSPAGAEEPQHF. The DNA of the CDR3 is TGTGCCAGCAGCCCGGCAGGGGCCGAGGAGCCCCAGCATTTT.